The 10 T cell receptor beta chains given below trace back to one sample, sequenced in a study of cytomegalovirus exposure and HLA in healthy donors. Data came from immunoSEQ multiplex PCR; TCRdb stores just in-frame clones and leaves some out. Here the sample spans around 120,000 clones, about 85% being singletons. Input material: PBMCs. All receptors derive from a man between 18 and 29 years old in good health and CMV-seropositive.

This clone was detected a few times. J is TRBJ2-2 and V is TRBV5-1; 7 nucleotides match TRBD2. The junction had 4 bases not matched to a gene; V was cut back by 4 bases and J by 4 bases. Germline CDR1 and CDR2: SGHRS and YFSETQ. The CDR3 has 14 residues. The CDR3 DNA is TGCGCCAGCAGCAACCCGGGAGGCACCGGGGAGCTGTTTTTT. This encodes CASSNPGGTGELFF.

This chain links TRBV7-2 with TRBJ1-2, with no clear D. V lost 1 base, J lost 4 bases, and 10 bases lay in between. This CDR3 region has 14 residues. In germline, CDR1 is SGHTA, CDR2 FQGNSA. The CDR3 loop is CASSLVTESYGYTF. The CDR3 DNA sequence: TGTGCCAGCAGCTTAGTCACGGAGTCCTATGGCTACACCTTC.

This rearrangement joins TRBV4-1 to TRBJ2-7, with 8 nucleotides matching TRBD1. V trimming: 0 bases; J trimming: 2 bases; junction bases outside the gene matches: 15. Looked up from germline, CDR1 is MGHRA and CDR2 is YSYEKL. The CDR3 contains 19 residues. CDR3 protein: CASSQEAYQGASLPYEQYF. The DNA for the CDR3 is TGCGCCAGCAGCCAAGAGGCTTATCAGGGGGCTAGCCTTCCCTACGAGCAGTACTTC.

CDR3 sequence reads: CASSPVRGTGYHEQYF. DNA of the CDR3: TGCGCCAGCTCCCCCGTTCGAGGGACAGGGTATCACGAGCAGTACTTC. This chain links TRBV10-2 with TRBJ2-7; 9 bases align to TRBD1. The CDR3 runs 16 residues. Germline lookup yields CDR1 WSHSY and CDR2 SAAADI. Trimming at V came to 8 bases and at J to 5 bases, leaving 16 bases not matched to a gene.

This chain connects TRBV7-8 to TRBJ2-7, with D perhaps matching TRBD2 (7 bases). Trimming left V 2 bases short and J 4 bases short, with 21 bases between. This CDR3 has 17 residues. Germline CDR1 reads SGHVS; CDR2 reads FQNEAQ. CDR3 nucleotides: TGTGCCAGCAGCTTATGGGGGGGGGCCCGTCCCAGTTACGAGCAGTACTTC. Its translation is CASSLWGGARPSYEQYF.

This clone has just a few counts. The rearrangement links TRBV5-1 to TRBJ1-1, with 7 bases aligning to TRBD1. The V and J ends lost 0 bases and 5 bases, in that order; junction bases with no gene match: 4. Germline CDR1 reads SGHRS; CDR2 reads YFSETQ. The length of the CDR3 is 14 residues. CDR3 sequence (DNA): TGCGCCAGCAGCTTGGACAGGGGAGATACTGAAGCTTTCTTT. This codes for CASSLDRGDTEAFF.

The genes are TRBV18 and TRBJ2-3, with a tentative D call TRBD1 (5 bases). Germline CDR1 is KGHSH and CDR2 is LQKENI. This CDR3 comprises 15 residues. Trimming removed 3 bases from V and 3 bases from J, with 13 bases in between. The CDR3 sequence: CASSPPGFGTDTQYF. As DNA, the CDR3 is TGTGCCAGCTCACCCCCAGGGTTTGGAACAGATACGCAGTATTTT.

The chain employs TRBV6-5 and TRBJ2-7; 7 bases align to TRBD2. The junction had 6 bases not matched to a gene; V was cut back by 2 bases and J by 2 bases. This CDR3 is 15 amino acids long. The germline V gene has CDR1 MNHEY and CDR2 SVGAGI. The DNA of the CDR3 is TGTGCCAGCAGTTACGGGGTACTAGCGACCTACGAGCAGTACTTC. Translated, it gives CASSYGVLATYEQYF.

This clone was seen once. CDR3 residues: CASSDRNYGYTF. The CDR3 region has the DNA TGTGCCAGCAGTGACAGGAACTATGGCTACACCTTC. The gene calls are TRBV5-4 and TRBJ1-2, with a possible D match to TRBD1 (6 bases). Germline CDR1 reads SGHNT; CDR2 reads YYREEE (reference sequence). This CDR3 has 12 residues. Trimming stripped 5 bases from V and 2 bases from J, with 7 bases between.

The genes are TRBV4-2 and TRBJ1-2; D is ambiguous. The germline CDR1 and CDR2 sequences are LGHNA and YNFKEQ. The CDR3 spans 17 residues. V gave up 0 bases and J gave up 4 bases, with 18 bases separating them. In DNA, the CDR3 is TGTGCCAGCAGCCAAGAAACCGGAGGCTTTTCTTTCTATGGCTACACCTTC. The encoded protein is CASSQETGGFSFYGYTF.